The clone carrying this TCR beta chain was counted a single time. V lost 6 bases, J lost 0 bases, and 5 bases lay in between. The CDR3 has 12 amino acids. CDR1 MDHEN and CDR2 SYDVKM come from the germline V gene. The data originate from a study of control samples from healthy donors and cancer patients. Repertoires were generated with immunoSEQ multiplex PCR, while TCRdb's copy carries only in-frame clones and drops some. The sample comprises roughly 120,000 clones, around nine tenths of which are singletons, and roughly 3.2% rests with the top ten. Sequenced material: blood. The sequence was collected from a man aged 45-65 years in good health. The genes are TRBV28 and TRBJ2-5; D not certain. The chain's CDR3 is CASSRYQETQYF. CDR3 DNA sequence: TGTGCCAGCAGCCGGTACCAAGAGACCCAGTACTTC.